This entry lists 32 T cell receptor beta chains sequenced from one sample in a study of blood T cell repertoires in COVID-19. Sequenced by immunoSEQ multiplex PCR; TCRdb stores in-frame clones only, minus some. The repertoire consists of approximately 300,000 clones, with around 83% occurring once and the leading ten covering about 1.2%. Specimen: peripheral blood. Receptor source: a woman aged 50 to 60 with acute or convalescent COVID-19.

This clone was seen a single time. The V gene is TRBV19, the J gene TRBJ1-6; the match to TRBD1 covers 8 bases. The CDR3 consists of 14 residues. The V segment lost 6 bases and the J segment 7 bases; nucleotides outside the gene matches: 5. Germline V gene sequence: CDR1 LNHDA, CDR2 SQIVND (reference sequence). The CDR3: CASRTGVDNSPLHF. DNA for the CDR3: TGTGCCAGTAGGACAGGGGTCGACAATTCACCCCTCCACTTT. The full variable domain, in which reference TRBV19 and TRBJ1-6 provide the parts outside the CDR3, is DGGITQSPKYLFRKEGQNVTLSCEQNLNHDAMYWYRQDPGQGLRLIYYSQIVNDFQKGDIAEGYSVSREKKESFPLTVTSAQKNPTAFYLCASRTGVDNSPLHFGNGTRLTVT.

The V gene is TRBV9, the J gene TRBJ1-4, with D possibly TRBD1 on 6 matching bases. From germline, CDR1 is SGDLS and CDR2 YYNGEE. The ends were cut back, 3 bases at V and 8 bases at J, with 17 bases in the middle. The CDR3 is made up of 15 amino acids. This CDR3 is CASSEGGSVWEKLFF. As DNA, the CDR3 is TGTGCCAGCAGCGAGGGGGGGAGCGTGTGGGAAAAACTGTTTTTT.

This clone was detected only a few times. The chain uses TRBV7-2 and TRBJ2-3, with TRBD2 matching over 8 bases. The CDR3 length is 15 residues. V lost 5 bases to trimming and J lost 3 bases; unmatched junction nucleotides: 7. Germline CDR1 reads SGHTA; CDR2 reads FQGNSA. CDR3 residues: CASSPNGGGTDTQYF. Written as DNA, the CDR3 is TGTGCCAGCAGCCCGAACGGGGGGGGAACAGATACGCAGTATTTT. The variable domain in full, completed from reference TRBV7-2 and TRBJ2-3, reads GAGVSQSPSNKVTEKGKDVELRCDPISGHTALYWYRQSLGQGLEFLIYFQGNSAPDKSGLPSDRFSAERTGGSVSTLTIQRTQQEDSAVYLCASSPNGGGTDTQYFGPGTRLTVL.

J is TRBJ1-1 and V is TRBV5-1, with D unresolved. The length of the CDR3 is 18 residues. With 0 bases removed from V and 1 base from J, the gap between germline ends came to 19 bases. The V gene's germline CDR1 is SGHRS and CDR2 YFSETQ. The CDR3, as DNA: TGCGCCAGCAGCTTGGGGATAATGACTCAGCCGGCGAACACTGAAGCTTTCTTT. It yields the protein CASSLGIMTQPANTEAFF. Full variable domain (missing parts from reference TRBV5-1 and TRBJ1-1): KAGVTQTPRYLIKTRGQQVTLSCSPISGHRSVSWYQQTPGQGLQFLFEYFSETQRNKGNFPGRFSGRQFSNSRSEMNVSTLELGDSALYLCASSLGIMTQPANTEAFFGQGTRLTVV.

In its sample, this clone was seen a few times. The rearrangement links TRBV10-3 to TRBJ1-6, with a tentative D call TRBD1 (5 bases). There are 15 residues in the CDR3. V shed 1 base and J shed 9 bases, with 13 bases lying between them. Germline CDR1 ENHRY, CDR2 SYGVKD. The chain's CDR3 is CAISEFNQGGSPLHF. Here the CDR3 DNA reads TGTGCCATCAGTGAGTTTAACCAGGGAGGTTCACCCCTCCACTTT.

This chain uses TRBV27 with TRBJ1-6; D unclear. The length of the CDR3 is 19 residues. Between the trimmed V and J ends, which lost 3 bases and 4 bases, there was a span of 22 bases. Germline-derived CDR1 and CDR2 are MNHEY and SMNVEV (reference sequence). In nucleotides, the CDR3 is TGTGCCAGCAGTTTCCGGGCAGGAGGAGGTATAATTTATAATTCACCCCTCCACTTT. Translated, it gives CASSFRAGGGIIYNSPLHF.

V is TRBV18 and J is TRBJ1-5; the D gene is possibly TRBD1 (5 bases). CDR3 size: 14 residues. Trimming left V 3 bases short and J 5 bases short, with 11 bases between. The germline V gene has CDR1 KGHSH and CDR2 LQKENI. In nucleotides, the CDR3 is TGTGCCAGCTCACCGAGCCAGGGTTATCAGCCCCAGCATTTT. This sequence encodes CASSPSQGYQPQHF.

The chain has TRBV5-4 and TRBJ2-7, with 8 bases identical to TRBD1. The germline CDR1 and CDR2 sequences are SGHNT and YYREEE (reference sequence). This CDR3 spans 14 amino acids. V shed 4 bases, J shed 3 bases, and the junction held 6 bases outside the gene matches. CDR3 residues: CASSAGTGGYEQYF. The CDR3 DNA is TGTGCCAGCAGCGCAGGTACAGGGGGCTACGAGCAGTACTTC.

The V and J genes are TRBV19 and TRBJ2-3, with D possibly matching TRBD2 (6 bases). Trimming left V 8 bases short and J 5 bases short, with 8 bases between. The CDR3 has 11 residues. CDR1 is LNHDA and CDR2 is SQIVND in the germline V gene (reference sequence). The CDR3 coding sequence is TGTGCCAGTCAAGCGGGAGATACGCAGTATTTT. Protein: CASQAGDTQYF.

This clone appeared a single time. The chain carries TRBV9 and TRBJ2-2; the match to TRBD2 covers 7 bases. In germline, CDR1 is SGDLS, CDR2 YYNGEE. This CDR3 has 15 amino acids. V shed 2 bases and J 5 bases; nucleotides not matched to a gene: 6. CDR3 in amino acids: CASSVGLAVTGELFF. CDR3 DNA sequence: TGTGCCAGCAGCGTTGGCCTAGCGGTAACCGGGGAGCTGTTTTTT.

Turning to this clone: In the same sample, other DNA sequences code for this CDR3. This chain connects TRBV24-1 to TRBJ2-5; D is uncertain. V lost 4 bases and J 5 bases, leaving 4 bases between the germline ends. Germline CDR1 and CDR2: KGHDR and SFDVKD. This CDR3 is 11 amino acids long. CDR3 sequence: CATSDRETQYF. In nucleotides, the CDR3 is TGTGCCACCAGTGACAGGGAGACCCAGTACTTC.

The chain is built from TRBV13 and TRBJ1-1; D is unclear. Trimming cost V 0 bases and J 2 bases, with 10 bases left between them. Germline V lookup: CDR1 PRHDT, CDR2 FYEKMQ (reference sequence). The CDR3 extends over 15 amino acids. Here the CDR3 DNA reads TGTGCCAGCAGCTTAGGCCAGTTTCTCAACACTGAAGCTTTCTTT. This gives the protein CASSLGQFLNTEAFF. Supplemented by reference TRBV13 and TRBJ1-1, the full variable domain reads AAGVIQSPRHLIKEKRETATLKCYPIPRHDTVYWYQQGPGQDPQFLISFYEKMQSDKGSIPDRFSAQQFSDYHSELNMSSLELGDSALYFCASSLGQFLNTEAFFGQGTRLTVV.

The genes are TRBV7-9 and TRBJ2-1; D unclear. The germline V gene encodes CDR1 SEHNR and CDR2 FQNEAQ (reference sequence). This CDR3 has 12 amino acids. V gave up 5 bases and J gave up 8 bases, with 10 bases separating them. The CDR3 bases are TGTGCCAGCAGCCGTGCAAGAGATGAGCAGTTCTTC. It is translated as CASSRARDEQFF.

The gene calls are TRBV5-1 and TRBJ2-5; 8 bases align to TRBD2. This CDR3 spans 15 amino acids. Unmatched junction bases numbered 6, after V lost 0 bases and J lost 5 bases. The germline gives CDR1 SGHRS, CDR2 YFSETQ. This CDR3 is CASSLAGGIGETQYF. DNA for the CDR3: TGCGCCAGCAGCTTGGCGGGGGGGATAGGGGAGACCCAGTACTTC.

V and J are TRBV24-1 and TRBJ2-3; 7 positions agree with TRBD1. CDR3 length: 15 amino acids. The V gene's germline CDR1 is KGHDR and CDR2 SFDVKD. Germline trimming cut 3 bases from V and 0 bases from J; bases unmatched to any gene: 2. This CDR3 is CATSDATGSTDTQYF. The CDR3 DNA is TGTGCCACCAGTGATGCGACAGGGAGCACAGATACGCAGTATTTT.

The chain links TRBV6-6 to TRBJ1-6; 7 bases fit TRBD1. The trim removed 3 bases at V and 10 bases at J, leaving 6 bases unmatched. CDR1 is MNHNY and CDR2 is SVGAGI in the germline V gene (reference sequence). The CDR3 extends over 14 amino acids. Here the CDR3 reads CASSYAQGYSPLHF. The CDR3 DNA reads TGTGCCAGCAGTTATGCACAGGGGTACTCACCCCTCCACTTT.

The genes are TRBV5-1 and TRBJ1-1; 7 bases fit TRBD1. Germline trimming cut 0 bases from V and 0 bases from J; bases unmatched to any gene: 2. Germline V gene sequence: CDR1 SGHRS, CDR2 YFSETQ. CDR3 length: 15 amino acids. Here the CDR3 DNA reads TGCGCCAGCAGCTTGGCGGGACAGATGAACACTGAAGCTTTCTTT. Translating gives CASSLAGQMNTEAFF.

The V and J genes are TRBV7-9 and TRBJ1-6; D is ambiguous. The germline gives CDR1 SEHNR, CDR2 FQNEAQ (reference sequence). The CDR3 is made up of 17 amino acids. The germline V and J ends were trimmed by 5 bases and 0 bases, with 14 bases remaining between them. The CDR3 coding sequence is TGTGCCAGCAGCCTGGAGGGCGGGAGCTCCTATAATTCACCCCTCCACTTT. This encodes CASSLEGGSSYNSPLHF. Drawing the rest from reference TRBV7-9 and TRBJ1-6, the complete variable domain is DTGVSQNPRHKITKRGQNVTFRCDPISEHNRLYWYRQTLGQGPEFLTYFQNEAQLEKSRLLSDRFSAERPKGSFSTLEIQRTEQGDSAMYLCASSLEGGSSYNSPLHFGNGTRLTVT.

The chain has TRBV2 and TRBJ1-1, with TRBD1 matching over 9 bases. The V segment lost 6 bases and the J segment 4 bases; nucleotides outside the gene matches: 3. Germline CDR1 SNHLY, CDR2 FYNNEI. The CDR3 totals 13 residues. CDR3 protein: CASRGTGFTEAFF. CDR3 nucleotides: TGTGCCAGCAGGGGGACAGGGTTCACTGAAGCTTTCTTT.

The rearrangement joins TRBV5-1 to TRBJ1-4; 7 bases are a match to TRBD1. The length of the CDR3 is 15 residues. CDR1 is SGHRS, CDR2 YFSETQ, per germline. V was pared by 4 bases and J by 7 bases, with 10 bases of the junction left unmatched. CDR3 sequence reads: CASSPSPGGAEKLFF. The CDR3 region has the DNA TGCGCCAGCAGCCCCAGTCCAGGGGGAGCTGAAAAACTGTTTTTT.

The CDR3 is CASSAGQKETQYF. The CDR3, as DNA: TGTGCCAGTAGTGCCGGACAGAAAGAGACCCAGTACTTC. This rearrangement joins TRBV19 to TRBJ2-5; D may be TRBD1 (6 bases). The CDR3 loop spans 13 amino acids. Germline-derived CDR1 and CDR2 are LNHDA and SQIVND (reference sequence). Deletions cut 5 bases from V and 3 bases from J, with 10 bases between. Based on the CDR3 plus reference TRBV19 and TRBJ2-5, the full variable domain is DGGITQSPKYLFRKEGQNVTLSCEQNLNHDAMYWYRQDPGQGLRLIYYSQIVNDFQKGDIAEGYSVSREKKESFPLTVTSAQKNPTAFYLCASSAGQKETQYFGPGTRLLVL.

This clone has a single count. The chain uses TRBV27 and TRBJ1-5, with D maybe TRBD1 (6 bases). Trimming shortened V by 8 bases and J by 5 bases, and 16 bases separated the two germline ends. CDR1 MNHEY and CDR2 SMNVEV come from the germline V gene (reference sequence). The CDR3 contains 14 residues. The DNA for the CDR3 is TGTGCCAGCCATCAAGGGGGTTGGGATCAGCCCCAGCATTTT. Translating gives CASHQGGWDQPQHF.

J is TRBJ1-1 and V is TRBV3-1 (or the pseudogene TRBV3-2); D is ambiguous. Germline CDR1 is LGHDT and CDR2 is YNNKEL (reference sequence). This CDR3 has 13 residues. The germline V and J ends were trimmed by 2 bases and 5 bases, with 9 bases remaining between them. The CDR3 is CASSQLGGTEAFF. CDR3 in DNA: TGTGCCAGCAGCCAATTGGGAGGGACTGAAGCTTTCTTT.

The chain combines TRBV6-2 or TRBV6-3 with TRBJ2-5; the D gene is possibly TRBD1 (5 bases). Germline values: CDR1 MNHEY, CDR2 SVGEGT. The ends were cut back, 1 base at V and 5 bases at J, with 8 bases in the middle. CDR3 length equals 13 residues. CDR3 nucleotides: TGTGCCAGCAGTTACTTCAGGGTCGAGACCCAGTACTTC. This gives the protein CASSYFRVETQYF.

This chain uses TRBV19 with TRBJ2-2; maybe TRBD2 (6 bases). V gave up 6 bases and J gave up 6 bases, with 17 bases separating them. The CDR3 sequence is 15 residues long. CDR1 and CDR2 (germline): LNHDA, SQIVND (reference sequence). The DNA of the CDR3 is TGTGCCAGTAGGTTCGGGGCTAGCGAGCCCGGGGAGCTGTTTTTT. It encodes CASRFGASEPGELFF.

This clone has just one count. CDR3 coding DNA: TGTGCCAGTAGTGGGGCGGAAGCTAATGAAAAACTGTTTTTT. This gives the protein CASSGAEANEKLFF. The rearrangement joins TRBV19 to TRBJ1-4; perhaps TRBD1 as D (5 bases). The germline V gene has CDR1 LNHDA and CDR2 SQIVND (reference sequence). Trimming removed 5 bases from V and 3 bases from J, with 10 bases in between. The CDR3 sequence is 14 residues long.

V is TRBV27 and J is TRBJ1-4, with a weak D call TRBD1 (6 bases). The CDR3 is 12 residues long. Germline CDR1 MNHEY, CDR2 SMNVEV (reference sequence). With 6 bases removed from V and 8 bases from J, the gap between germline ends came to 10 bases. The CDR3 spells CASSRGGEKLFF. The CDR3 DNA sequence: TGTGCCAGCAGCAGGGGAGGGGAAAAACTGTTTTTT.

The gene calls are TRBV24-1 and TRBJ1-5; possibly TRBD1 for D (6 bases). V gave up 5 bases and J gave up 8 bases, with 12 bases separating them. Germline values: CDR1 KGHDR, CDR2 SFDVKD. The CDR3 runs 13 residues. CDR3 nucleotides: TGTGCCACCAGTGCCGGTAACAGGGAGCCCCAGCATTTT. Protein: CATSAGNREPQHF.

Only one count was recorded for this clone. The V call is TRBV5-1, the J call TRBJ2-3; 12 bases map to TRBD2. The germline gives CDR1 SGHRS, CDR2 YFSETQ. CDR3 length: 17 residues. With V trimmed by 1 base and J by 4 bases, 7 bases remained unmatched. The CDR3 is CASSLPLAGGGADTQYF. DNA for the CDR3: TGCGCCAGCAGCTTGCCCCTAGCGGGGGGGGGTGCAGATACGCAGTATTTT.

This chain connects TRBV25-1 to TRBJ1-1, with 9 bases that match TRBD1. CDR1 MGHDK and CDR2 SYGVNS come from the germline V gene. Trimming took 4 bases from V and 3 from J; bases not matched to a gene: 6. The CDR3 has 15 residues. Here the CDR3 reads CASSADRGVDTEAFF. CDR3 bases: TGTGCCAGCAGTGCGGACAGGGGAGTTGACACTGAAGCTTTCTTT.

The rearrangement links TRBV6-5 to TRBJ1-4; D is possibly TRBD1 (5 bases). This CDR3 is 15 amino acids long. V lost 0 bases to trimming and J lost 8 bases, with 13 bases between them. Germline lookup yields CDR1 MNHEY and CDR2 SVGAGI. The CDR3 bases are TGTGCCAGCAGTTACTCGACTAGGGGAGGGGAAAAACTGTTTTTT. It yields the protein CASSYSTRGGEKLFF.

This clone came up a few times. The rearrangement uses TRBV6-5 and TRBJ2-5; D is undetermined. The CDR3 covers 14 residues. Germline V CDR1 and CDR2: MNHEY, SVGAGI. Trimming stripped 11 bases from V and 1 base from J, with 17 bases between. CDR3 nucleotides: TGTGCCGCCCTCGCGAGAGCGAGCCAAGAGACCCAGTACTTC. It specifies CAALARASQETQYF.